These T cell receptor beta chains were read from a single sample in a study of blood T cell repertoires in COVID-19. Clones were sequenced by immunoSEQ multiplex PCR, and TCRdb holds only the in-frame ones, with some missing. The sample lists about 140,000 clones, about 80% occurring once. What was sequenced was PBMCs or T cells enriched from blood (not recorded which). These TCRs come from a man aged 45-65 years in a cohort exposed to, infected with or recovered from COVID-19 (not recorded which). CDR3s include the opening cysteine and the closing phenylalanine or tryptophan. The D gene is left open where the match is weak. The size field is filled for only some rows; it gives once, few, many or a size class.

size: NA
D: NA
J: TRBJ1-5
V: TRBV5-8
DNA: TGTGCCAGCAGCTTGGCCGGAGGGTACGGTCAGCCCCAGCATTTT
CDR3: CASSLAGGYGQPQHF

size: once
D: TRBD1
J: TRBJ2-5
V: TRBV18
DNA: TGTGCCAGCTCACCACCGGGACAGAGTTACCAAGAGACCCAGTACTTC
CDR3: CASSPPGQSYQETQYF

size: NA
D: NA
J: TRBJ2-2
V: TRBV5-1
DNA: TGCGCCAGCAGCTTGGCCCAGGGAGGTGTGGGGGAGCTGTTTTTT
CDR3: CASSLAQGGVGELFF

size: NA
D: NA
J: TRBJ2-7
V: TRBV6-1
DNA: TGTGCCAGCAGTGAAAGTCAGGCCTACGAGCAGTACTTC
CDR3: CASSESQAYEQYF

size: NA
D: NA
J: TRBJ1-1
V: TRBV27
DNA: TGTGCCAGCAGTTCGGGACACCGGAACACTGAAGCTTTCTTT
CDR3: CASSSGHRNTEAFF

size: NA
D: TRBD1
J: TRBJ1-6
V: TRBV2
DNA: TGTGCCAGCAACAGGGGTTCACCCCTCCACTTT
CDR3: CASNRGSPLHF

size: once
D: NA
J: TRBJ2-5
V: TRBV24-1
DNA: TGTGCCACCAGTGATCCCCGGGATTTGGAGACCCAGTACTTC
CDR3: CATSDPRDLETQYF

size: NA
D: TRBD1
J: TRBJ2-2
V: TRBV28
DNA: TGTGCCAGCAGTTCAGCCGGGACAGGGACCGGGGAGCTGTTTTTT
CDR3: CASSSAGTGTGELFF

size: NA
D: NA
J: TRBJ1-5
V: TRBV12-3/TRBV12-4
DNA: TGTGCCAGCAGTTTCGCGGCCGATCAGCCCCAGCATTTT
CDR3: CASSFAADQPQHF

size: NA
D: TRBD2
J: TRBJ2-1
V: TRBV6-5
DNA: TGTGCCAGCAGCCTGGGACTAGCGTATAACAATGAGCAGTTCTTC
CDR3: CASSLGLAYNNEQFF

size: NA
D: TRBD2
J: TRBJ2-5
V: TRBV7-9
DNA: TGTGCCAGCAGCTTGGGGGGGTCCTGGGAGACCCAGTACTTC
CDR3: CASSLGGSWETQYF

size: NA
D: NA
J: TRBJ2-5
V: TRBV5-4
DNA: TGTGCCAGCGGTCTGCAGGGGCTGCGGGAGACCCAGTACTTC
CDR3: CASGLQGLRETQYF

size: few
D: NA
J: TRBJ2-1
V: TRBV5-1
DNA: TGCGCCAGCAGCTTGGGGGCGACTAGAAGCAATGAGCAGTTCTTC
CDR3: CASSLGATRSNEQFF

size: many
D: NA
J: TRBJ1-1
V: TRBV6-2/TRBV6-3
DNA: TGTGCCAGCAGTTACGGAGCAACCACTGAAGCTTTCTTT
CDR3: CASSYGATTEAFF

size: once
D: TRBD1
J: TRBJ2-3
V: TRBV5-6
DNA: TGTGCCAGCAGCCTCCCGGACAGGGGGCCCTCAGATACGCAGTATTTT
CDR3: CASSLPDRGPSDTQYF

size: NA
D: TRBD2
J: TRBJ2-1
V: TRBV5-4
DNA: TGTGCCAGCAGCTTGCGCGGGAGCTCCTACAATGAGCAGTTCTTC
CDR3: CASSLRGSSYNEQFF

size: NA
D: TRBD2
J: TRBJ2-7
V: TRBV28
DNA: TGTGCCAGCAACCCCGGGGGGTACGAGCAGTACTTC
CDR3: CASNPGGYEQYF

size: NA
D: NA
J: TRBJ2-1
V: TRBV14
DNA: TGTGCCAGCAGCCTCGTGGCGGGGAATGAGCAGTTCTTC
CDR3: CASSLVAGNEQFF

size: NA
D: TRBD2
J: TRBJ2-7
V: TRBV5-3
DNA: TGTGCCAGAAGTTTCCCCCTGCGGGCGGGAGGTAGGTACGAGCAGTACTTC
CDR3: CARSFPLRAGGRYEQYF

size: few
D: NA
J: TRBJ2-3
V: TRBV12-3/TRBV12-4
DNA: TGTGCCAGCAGTTTAAACGGGGTGGATACGCAGTATTTT
CDR3: CASSLNGVDTQYF

size: NA
D: NA
J: TRBJ1-3
V: TRBV6-5
DNA: TGTGCCAGCAGCCCGGACAGTCCTGGAAACACCATATATTTT
CDR3: CASSPDSPGNTIYF

size: NA
D: NA
J: TRBJ2-5
V: TRBV10-2
DNA: TGCGCCAGCAAAGCACAGGGAGTAAGGGAGACCCAGTACTTC
CDR3: CASKAQGVRETQYF

size: NA
D: NA
J: TRBJ1-1
V: TRBV6-5
DNA: TGTGCCAGCAGCGAGGGGGTGGGTTTGTACACTGAAGCTTTCTTT
CDR3: CASSEGVGLYTEAFF

size: NA
D: TRBD1
J: TRBJ1-2
V: TRBV24-1
DNA: TGTGCCACCAGTGGGACAGGCGGTGGCTACACCTTC
CDR3: CATSGTGGGYTF

size: NA
D: TRBD1
J: TRBJ2-5
V: TRBV6-2/TRBV6-3
DNA: TGTGCCAGCAGCATCTACAGGGGTAGCGAGACCCAGTACTTC
CDR3: CASSIYRGSETQYF

size: NA
D: NA
J: TRBJ2-1
V: TRBV27
DNA: TGTGCCAGCAGTCCAGGGGGGAGCTCCTACAATGAGCAGTTCTTC
CDR3: CASSPGGSSYNEQFF

size: NA
D: TRBD2
J: TRBJ2-3
V: TRBV5-1
DNA: TGCGCCAGCAGCTTGGCCACTAGCGGGAGGGGAACAGATACGCAGTATTTT
CDR3: CASSLATSGRGTDTQYF

size: once
D: TRBD2
J: TRBJ2-7
V: TRBV28
DNA: TGTGCCAGCAGTTTCCTAGCGGGAAACGAGCAGTACTTC
CDR3: CASSFLAGNEQYF

size: NA
D: TRBD1
J: TRBJ1-1
V: TRBV29-1
DNA: TGCAGCGACCGACAGGGGGAGACTGAAGCTTTCTTT
CDR3: CSDRQGETEAFF

size: NA
D: TRBD2
J: TRBJ2-3
V: TRBV7-8
DNA: TGTGCCAGCAGCCTGTCCCCCCGGGGGGGAGATACGCAGTATTTT
CDR3: CASSLSPRGGDTQYF

size: few
D: TRBD1
J: TRBJ1-5
V: TRBV2
DNA: TGTGCCAGCAGCAACAGGGGGCTTGGCAATCAGCCCCAGCATTTT
CDR3: CASSNRGLGNQPQHF

size: NA
D: NA
J: TRBJ2-3
V: TRBV29-1
DNA: TGCAGCGTTGAACTAGTCACAGATACGCAGTATTTT
CDR3: CSVELVTDTQYF

size: NA
D: NA
J: TRBJ1-1
V: TRBV19
DNA: TGTGCCAGTAGCCTTTCAGGGGTAATGAACACTGAAGCTTTCTTT
CDR3: CASSLSGVMNTEAFF

size: NA
D: NA
J: TRBJ2-5
V: TRBV18
DNA: TGTGCCAGCTCACGGCTAGCAGTACACCAAGAGACCCAGTACTTC
CDR3: CASSRLAVHQETQYF

size: once
D: NA
J: TRBJ2-3
V: TRBV28
DNA: TGTGCCAGCAGTTTGAACGGGGTTAGCACAGATACGCAGTATTTT
CDR3: CASSLNGVSTDTQYF

size: NA
D: TRBD2
J: TRBJ2-3
V: TRBV5-1
DNA: TGCGCCAGCAGCGCCTCCCTTAGCGGGGGGCTGGATACGCAGTATTTT
CDR3: CASSASLSGGLDTQYF

size: NA
D: TRBD2
J: TRBJ2-1
V: TRBV27
DNA: TGTGCCAGCAGTCTAGCGGGGTTCAATGAGCAGTTCTTC
CDR3: CASSLAGFNEQFF

size: few
D: TRBD1
J: TRBJ2-5
V: TRBV7-2
DNA: TGTGCCAGCAGCTTATATGGACAGGGGTCTCGGGAGACCCAGTACTTC
CDR3: CASSLYGQGSRETQYF

size: once
D: NA
J: TRBJ2-7
V: TRBV28
DNA: TGTGCCAGCAGCAAGGACACCTACGAGCAGTACTTC
CDR3: CASSKDTYEQYF

size: NA
D: TRBD2
J: TRBJ2-5
V: TRBV19
DNA: TGTGCCAGTAGTATAGGCGGGAGGCAGTACTTC
CDR3: CASSIGGRQYF

size: NA
D: NA
J: TRBJ2-1
V: TRBV7-6
DNA: TGTGCCAGCAGCCATAGCGGGGACAGCTACAATGAGCAGTTCTTC
CDR3: CASSHSGDSYNEQFF

size: NA
D: NA
J: TRBJ2-5
V: TRBV13
DNA: TGTGCCAGCAGCTTGGCAGGGGTTGGCCAAGAGACCCAGTACTTC
CDR3: CASSLAGVGQETQYF

size: NA
D: TRBD1
J: TRBJ2-3
V: TRBV28
DNA: TGTGCCAGCAGTTTCGGTGGGACAGGCATCACAGATACGCAGTATTTT
CDR3: CASSFGGTGITDTQYF

size: NA
D: TRBD1
J: TRBJ1-2
V: TRBV19
DNA: TGTGCCAGCAACCCGGGACAGGGCGCTAACTATGGCTACACCTTC
CDR3: CASNPGQGANYGYTF

size: NA
D: TRBD1
J: TRBJ1-2
V: TRBV11-2
DNA: TGTGCCAGCAGCCGCGACAGGGATGTGGGTGGCTACACCTTC
CDR3: CASSRDRDVGGYTF

size: NA
D: NA
J: TRBJ2-7
V: TRBV2
DNA: TGTGCCAGCAGTAGGACACTTGACTCCTACGAGCAGTACTTC
CDR3: CASSRTLDSYEQYF

size: NA
D: NA
J: TRBJ2-7
V: TRBV6-5
DNA: TGTGCCAGCAGTTACAAGGGGTCGGGTTACGAGCAGTACTTC
CDR3: CASSYKGSGYEQYF